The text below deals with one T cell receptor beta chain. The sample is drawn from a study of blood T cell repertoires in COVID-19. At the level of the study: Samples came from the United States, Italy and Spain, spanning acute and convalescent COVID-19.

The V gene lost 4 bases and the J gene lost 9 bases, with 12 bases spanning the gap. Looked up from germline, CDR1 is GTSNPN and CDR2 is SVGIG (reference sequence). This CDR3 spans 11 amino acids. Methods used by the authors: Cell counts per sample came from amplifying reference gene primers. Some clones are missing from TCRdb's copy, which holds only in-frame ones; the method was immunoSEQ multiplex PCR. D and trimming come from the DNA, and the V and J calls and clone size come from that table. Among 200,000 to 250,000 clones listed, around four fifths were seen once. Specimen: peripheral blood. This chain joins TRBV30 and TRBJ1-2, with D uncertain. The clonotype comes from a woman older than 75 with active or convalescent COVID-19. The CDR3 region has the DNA TGTGCCTGGAACGCAGATGGGCGCTACACCTTC. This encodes CAWNADGRYTF. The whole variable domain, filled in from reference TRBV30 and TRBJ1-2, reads SQTIHQWPATLVQPVGSPLSLECTVEGTSNPNLYWYRQAAGRGLQLLFYSVGIGQISSEVPQNLSASRPQDRQFILSSKKLLLSDSGFYLCAWNADGRYTFGSGTRLTVV.